The TCR beta chain under discussion was sequenced for a study of technical replicates of blood from a few donors. The repertoire was sequenced with immunoSEQ multiplex PCR; TCRdb's copy has only in-frame clones and lacks some. The data contain 65,000 to 85,000 clones, 96% of them seen just once; the ten biggest clones take up 0.2%. CDR3 length: 13 amino acids. Per the germline V gene, CDR1 is MGHDK and CDR2 is SYGVNS. Trimming cost V 6 bases and J 6 bases; bases outside gene matches: 4. The chain couples TRBV25-1 to TRBJ2-7; TRBD1 agrees at 11 bases. The material sequenced was T cells isolated from PBMCs. The clonotype comes from a human donor in good health. The CDR3 is CASRTGTGGEQYF. The CDR3 DNA is TGTGCCAGCAGAACCGGGACAGGGGGCGAGCAGTACTTC.